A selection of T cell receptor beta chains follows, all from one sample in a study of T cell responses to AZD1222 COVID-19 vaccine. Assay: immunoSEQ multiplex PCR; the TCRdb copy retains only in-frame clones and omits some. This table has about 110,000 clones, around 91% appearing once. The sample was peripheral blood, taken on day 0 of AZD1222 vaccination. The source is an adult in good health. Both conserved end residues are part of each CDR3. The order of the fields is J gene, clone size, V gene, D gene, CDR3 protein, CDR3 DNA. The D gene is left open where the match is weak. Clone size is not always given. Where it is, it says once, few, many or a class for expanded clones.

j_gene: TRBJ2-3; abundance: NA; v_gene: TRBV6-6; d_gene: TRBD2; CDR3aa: CASSYSPSGNTDTQYF; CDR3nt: TGTGCCAGCAGTTACTCGCCTAGCGGGAACACAGATACGCAGTATTTT
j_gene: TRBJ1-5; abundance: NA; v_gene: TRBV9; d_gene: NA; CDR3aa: CASSGPGFGNQPQHF; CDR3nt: TGTGCCAGCAGTGGCCCAGGGTTTGGCAATCAGCCCCAGCATTTT
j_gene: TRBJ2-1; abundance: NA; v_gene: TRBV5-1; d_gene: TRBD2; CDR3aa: CASSSQLAGVYNEQFF; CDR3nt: TGCGCCAGCAGCTCACAACTAGCGGGGGTGTACAATGAGCAGTTCTTC
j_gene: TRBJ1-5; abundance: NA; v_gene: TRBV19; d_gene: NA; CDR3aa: CASSILGVSNQPQHF; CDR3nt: TGTGCCAGTAGTATACTTGGCGTAAGCAATCAGCCCCAGCATTTT
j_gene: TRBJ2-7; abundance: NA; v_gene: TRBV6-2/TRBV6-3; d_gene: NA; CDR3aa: CASSPPWDFSYEQYF; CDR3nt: TGTGCCAGCAGTCCCCCCTGGGACTTCTCCTACGAGCAGTACTTC
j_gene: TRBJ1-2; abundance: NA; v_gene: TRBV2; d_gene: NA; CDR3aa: CASSVGYGYTF; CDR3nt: TGTGCCAGCAGCGTGGGCTATGGCTACACCTTC
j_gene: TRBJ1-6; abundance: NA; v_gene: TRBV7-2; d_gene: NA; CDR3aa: CASSPDSYNSPLHF; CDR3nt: TGTGCCAGCAGCCCCGACTCCTATAATTCACCCCTCCACTTT
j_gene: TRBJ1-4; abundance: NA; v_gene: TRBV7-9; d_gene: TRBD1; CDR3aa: CASSGRTGGNEKLFF; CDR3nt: TGTGCCAGCAGCGGAAGGACAGGAGGTAATGAAAAACTGTTTTTT
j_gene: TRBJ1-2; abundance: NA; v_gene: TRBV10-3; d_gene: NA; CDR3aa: CAISESITEDSYGYTF; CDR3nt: TGTGCCATCAGTGAGTCGATCACCGAGGACAGTTATGGCTACACCTTC
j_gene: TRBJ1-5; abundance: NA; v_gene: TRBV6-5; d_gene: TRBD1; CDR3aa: CASRRQGQPQHF; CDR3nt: TGTGCCAGCAGGAGACAGGGCCAGCCCCAGCATTTT
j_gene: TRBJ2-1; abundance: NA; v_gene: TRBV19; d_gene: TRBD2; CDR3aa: CASSIVTPSGTRGFGQFF; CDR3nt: TGTGCCAGTAGTATAGTCACCCCATCCGGGACTAGGGGATTCGGGCAGTTCTTC
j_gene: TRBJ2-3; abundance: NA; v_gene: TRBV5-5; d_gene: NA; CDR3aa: CASSLAFDREVPDTQYF; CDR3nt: TGTGCCAGCAGCTTGGCCTTCGACAGGGAGGTCCCAGATACGCAGTATTTT
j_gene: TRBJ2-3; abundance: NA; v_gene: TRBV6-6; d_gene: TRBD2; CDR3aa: CASSNVGGADSDTQYF; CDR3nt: TGTGCCAGCAGTAATGTCGGGGGGGCCGATTCAGATACGCAGTATTTT
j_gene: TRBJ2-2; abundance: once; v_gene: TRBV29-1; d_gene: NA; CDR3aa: CSVALNHRGTGELFF; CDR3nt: TGCAGCGTTGCCCTTAATCATCGGGGCACCGGGGAGCTGTTTTTT
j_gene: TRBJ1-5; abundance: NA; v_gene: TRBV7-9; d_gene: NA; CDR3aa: CASSLSIPNQPQHF; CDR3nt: TGTGCCAGCAGCTTATCAATCCCCAATCAGCCCCAGCATTTT
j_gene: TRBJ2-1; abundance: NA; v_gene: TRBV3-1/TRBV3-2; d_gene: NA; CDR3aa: CASSSGGSYNEQFF; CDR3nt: TGTGCCAGCAGCTCCGGGGGCTCCTACAATGAGCAGTTCTTC
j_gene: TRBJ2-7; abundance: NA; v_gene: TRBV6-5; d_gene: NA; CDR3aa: CASSYQGGYEQYF; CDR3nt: TGTGCCAGCAGTTACCAAGGAGGATACGAGCAGTACTTC
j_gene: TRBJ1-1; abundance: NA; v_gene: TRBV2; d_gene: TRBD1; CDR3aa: CATRTDRSITEAFF; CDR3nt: TGTGCCACCCGTACGGACAGGTCAATAACTGAAGCTTTCTTT
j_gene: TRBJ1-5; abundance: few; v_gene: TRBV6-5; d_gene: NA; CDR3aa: CASTTGSQPQHF; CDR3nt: TGTGCCAGCACCACAGGTAGTCAGCCCCAGCATTTT
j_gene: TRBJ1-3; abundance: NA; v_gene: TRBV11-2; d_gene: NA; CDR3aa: CASSFGGSGNTIYF; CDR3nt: TGTGCCAGCAGCTTTGGGGGCTCTGGAAACACCATATATTTT
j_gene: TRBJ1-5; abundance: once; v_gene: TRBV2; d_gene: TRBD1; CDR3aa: CASSERTGRQPQHF; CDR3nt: TGTGCCAGCAGTGAACGGACAGGGAGACAGCCCCAGCATTTT
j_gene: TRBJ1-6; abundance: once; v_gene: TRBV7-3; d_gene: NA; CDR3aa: CASSLFEAPASPLHF; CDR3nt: TGTGCCAGCAGCTTATTCGAGGCGCCGGCGTCACCCCTCCACTTT
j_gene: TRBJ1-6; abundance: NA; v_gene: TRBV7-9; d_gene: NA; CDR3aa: CASSLGRIPESTLHF; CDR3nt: TGTGCCAGCAGCTTAGGGCGCATACCTGAAAGTACCCTCCACTTT
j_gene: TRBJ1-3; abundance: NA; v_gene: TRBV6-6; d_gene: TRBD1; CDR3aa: CASSPLTGRGSGGNTIYF; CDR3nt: TGTGCCAGCAGTCCCCTCACCGGCAGGGGGTCTGGGGGAAACACCATATATTTT
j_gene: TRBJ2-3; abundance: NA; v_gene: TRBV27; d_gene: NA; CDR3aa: CASSRKGGDTQYF; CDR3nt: TGTGCCAGCAGCCGCAAGGGTGGCGATACGCAGTATTTT
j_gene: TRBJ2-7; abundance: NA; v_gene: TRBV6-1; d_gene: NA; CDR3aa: CASSETRAYEQYF; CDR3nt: TGTGCCAGCAGTGAGACCAGGGCCTACGAGCAGTACTTC
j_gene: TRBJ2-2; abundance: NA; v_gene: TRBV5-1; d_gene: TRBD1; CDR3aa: CASSRTGVTGELFF; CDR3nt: TGCGCCAGCAGCCGGACAGGGGTCACCGGGGAGCTGTTTTTT
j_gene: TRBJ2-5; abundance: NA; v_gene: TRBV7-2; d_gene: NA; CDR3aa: CASSLIRETQYF; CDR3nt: TGTGCCAGCAGCTTAATCCGGGAGACCCAGTACTTC
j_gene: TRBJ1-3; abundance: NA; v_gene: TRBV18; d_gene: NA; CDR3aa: CASSSTGTNGNTIYF; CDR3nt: TGTGCCAGCTCATCAACGGGGACTAATGGAAACACCATATATTTT
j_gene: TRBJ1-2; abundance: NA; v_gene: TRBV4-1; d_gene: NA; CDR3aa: CASSQDPSGIYGYTF; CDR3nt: TGCGCCAGCAGCCAAGACCCCTCAGGGATTTATGGCTACACCTTC
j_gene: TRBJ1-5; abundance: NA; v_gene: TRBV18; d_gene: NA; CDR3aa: CASSPGLGNQPQHF; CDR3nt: TGTGCCAGCTCACCGGGACTGGGGAATCAGCCCCAGCATTTT
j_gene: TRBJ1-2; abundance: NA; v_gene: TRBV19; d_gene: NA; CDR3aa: CASSIPGQKVGYTF; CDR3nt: TGTGCCAGTAGTATACCGGGACAAAAAGTAGGCTACACCTTC
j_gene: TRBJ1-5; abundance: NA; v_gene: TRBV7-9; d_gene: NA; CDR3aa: CASSLGVGDYSNQPQHF; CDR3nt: TGTGCCAGCAGCTTAGGGGTAGGAGATTATAGCAATCAGCCCCAGCATTTT
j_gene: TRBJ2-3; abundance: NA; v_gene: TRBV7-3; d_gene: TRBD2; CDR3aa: CASSPVLAGSTDTQYF; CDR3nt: TGTGCCAGCAGCCCCGTCCTAGCGGGGAGCACAGATACGCAGTATTTT
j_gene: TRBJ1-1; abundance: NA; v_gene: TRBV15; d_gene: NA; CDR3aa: CATSRQGNTEAFF; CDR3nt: TGTGCCACCAGCAGACAGGGGAACACTGAAGCTTTCTTT
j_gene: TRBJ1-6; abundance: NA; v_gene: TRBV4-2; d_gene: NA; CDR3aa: CASSQDVTSPLHF; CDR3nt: TGTGCCAGCAGCCAAGATGTAACTTCACCCCTCCACTTT
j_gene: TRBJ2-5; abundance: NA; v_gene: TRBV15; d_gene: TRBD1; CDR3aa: CATSRNLRQGAETQYF; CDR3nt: TGTGCCACCAGCAGGAACCTCCGACAGGGCGCAGAGACCCAGTACTTC
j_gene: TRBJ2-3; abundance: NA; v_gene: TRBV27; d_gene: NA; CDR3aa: CASSSRQVATDTQYF; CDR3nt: TGTGCCAGCAGTAGCAGACAGGTGGCCACAGATACGCAGTATTTT
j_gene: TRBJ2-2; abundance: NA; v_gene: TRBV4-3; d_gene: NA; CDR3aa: CASSQEPPGGANTGELFF; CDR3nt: TGCGCCAGCAGCCAAGAACCGCCGGGGGGCGCGAACACCGGGGAGCTGTTTTTT
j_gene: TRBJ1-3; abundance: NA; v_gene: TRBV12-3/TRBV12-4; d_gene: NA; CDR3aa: CASIGRSDTIYF; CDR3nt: TGTGCCAGCATAGGGAGGTCAGACACCATATATTTT
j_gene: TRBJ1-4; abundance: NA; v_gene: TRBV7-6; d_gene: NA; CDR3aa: CASSSSGGTNEKLFF; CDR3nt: TGTGCCAGCAGCTCCTCCGGGGGGACGAATGAAAAACTGTTTTTT
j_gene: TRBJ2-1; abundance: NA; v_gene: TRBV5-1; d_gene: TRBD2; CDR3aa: CASSLATSGDKFF; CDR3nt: TGCGCCAGCAGCTTGGCCACTAGCGGGGATAAGTTCTTC
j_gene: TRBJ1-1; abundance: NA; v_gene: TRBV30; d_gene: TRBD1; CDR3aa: CAWSGTGVNTEAFF; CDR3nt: TGTGCCTGGAGTGGGACAGGGGTTAACACTGAAGCTTTCTTT
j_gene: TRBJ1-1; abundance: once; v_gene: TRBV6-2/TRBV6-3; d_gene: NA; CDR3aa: CASSLYRNTEAFF; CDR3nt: TGTGCCAGCAGTTTGTACAGAAACACTGAAGCTTTCTTT
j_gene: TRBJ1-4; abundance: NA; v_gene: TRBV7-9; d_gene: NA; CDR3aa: CASTGVPTNEKLFF; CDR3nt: TGTGCCAGCACCGGGGTGCCAACTAATGAAAAACTGTTTTTT
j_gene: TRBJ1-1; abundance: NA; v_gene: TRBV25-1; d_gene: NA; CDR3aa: CASSDPASNTEAFF; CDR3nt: TGTGCCAGCAGTGACCCCGCCTCGAACACTGAAGCTTTCTTT
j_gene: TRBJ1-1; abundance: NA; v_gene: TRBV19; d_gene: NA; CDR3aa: CASSTKGTSTEAFF; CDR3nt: TGTGCCAGTAGTACAAAAGGGACTTCCACTGAAGCTTTCTTT
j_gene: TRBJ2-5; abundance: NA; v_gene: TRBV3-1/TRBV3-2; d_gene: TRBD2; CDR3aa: CASSRRASGGAHETQYF; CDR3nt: TGTGCCAGCAGCCGCCGGGCTAGCGGGGGGGCCCATGAGACCCAGTACTTC
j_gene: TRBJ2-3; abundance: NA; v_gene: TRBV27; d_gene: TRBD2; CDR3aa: CASSFLAAYTSTDTQYF; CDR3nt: TGTGCCAGCAGTTTTCTAGCGGCTTATACTAGCACAGATACGCAGTATTTT
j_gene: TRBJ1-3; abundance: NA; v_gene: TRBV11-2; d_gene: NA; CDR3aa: CASSLYRAAGLISGNTIYF; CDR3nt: TGTGCCAGCAGCTTATACCGGGCGGCAGGGCTCATCTCTGGAAACACCATATATTTT
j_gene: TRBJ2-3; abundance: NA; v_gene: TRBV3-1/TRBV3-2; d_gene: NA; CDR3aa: CASSQSGTSTDTQYF; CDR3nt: TGTGCCAGCAGCCAATCCGGGACTAGCACAGATACGCAGTATTTT
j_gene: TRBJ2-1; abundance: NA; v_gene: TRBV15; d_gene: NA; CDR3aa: CATSRAISGSQFF; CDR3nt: TGTGCCACCAGCAGAGCCATTAGCGGATCGCAGTTCTTC
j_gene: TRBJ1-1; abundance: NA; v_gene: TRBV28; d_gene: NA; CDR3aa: CASREGWNTEAFF; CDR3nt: TGTGCCAGCAGAGAGGGTTGGAACACTGAAGCTTTCTTT
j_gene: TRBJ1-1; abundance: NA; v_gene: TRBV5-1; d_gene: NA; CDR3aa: CASSPRRGPSGGAEAFF; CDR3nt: TGCGCCAGCAGCCCCCGCCGGGGGCCCTCGGGCGGGGCTGAAGCTTTCTTT
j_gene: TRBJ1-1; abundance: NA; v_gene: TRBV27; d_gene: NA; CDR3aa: CASSSPGTEAFF; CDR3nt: TGTGCCAGCAGTTCACCGGGAACTGAAGCTTTCTTT
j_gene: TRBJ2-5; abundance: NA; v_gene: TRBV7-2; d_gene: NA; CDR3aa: CASSLTDGRIGETQYF; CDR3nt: TGTGCCAGCAGCTTAACGGACGGGAGAATAGGGGAGACCCAGTACTTC
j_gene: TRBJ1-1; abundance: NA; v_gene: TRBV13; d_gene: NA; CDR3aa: CASSSNLGTEAFF; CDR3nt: TGTGCCAGCAGCTCGAACCTCGGGACTGAAGCTTTCTTT
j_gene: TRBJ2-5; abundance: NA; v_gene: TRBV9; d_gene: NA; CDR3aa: CASSAPGIQETQYF; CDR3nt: TGTGCCAGCAGCGCTCCGGGAATACAAGAGACCCAGTACTTC
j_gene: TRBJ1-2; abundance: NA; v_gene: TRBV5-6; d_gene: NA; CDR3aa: CASSLGGGGAYGYTF; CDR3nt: TGTGCCAGCAGCTTGGGTGGCGGGGGCGCATATGGCTACACCTTC